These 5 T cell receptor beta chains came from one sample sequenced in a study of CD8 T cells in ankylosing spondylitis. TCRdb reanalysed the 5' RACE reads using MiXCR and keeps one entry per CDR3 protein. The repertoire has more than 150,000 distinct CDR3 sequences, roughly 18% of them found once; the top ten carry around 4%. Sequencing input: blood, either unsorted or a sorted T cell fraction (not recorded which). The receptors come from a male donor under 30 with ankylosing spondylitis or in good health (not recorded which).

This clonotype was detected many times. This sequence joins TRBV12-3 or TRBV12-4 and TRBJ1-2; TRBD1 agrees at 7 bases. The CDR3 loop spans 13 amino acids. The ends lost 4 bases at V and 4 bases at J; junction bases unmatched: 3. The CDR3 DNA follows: TGTGCCAGCAGTTCGGGACAGCTCTATGGCTACACCTTC. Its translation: CASSSGQLYGYTF.

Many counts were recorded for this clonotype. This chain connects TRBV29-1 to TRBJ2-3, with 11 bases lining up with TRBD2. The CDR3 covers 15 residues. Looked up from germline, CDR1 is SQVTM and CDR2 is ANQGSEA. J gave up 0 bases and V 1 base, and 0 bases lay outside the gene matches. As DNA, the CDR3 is TGCAGCGTTGAAGGGACTAGCGGGAGCACAGATACGCAGTATTTT. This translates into CSVEGTSGSTDTQYF.

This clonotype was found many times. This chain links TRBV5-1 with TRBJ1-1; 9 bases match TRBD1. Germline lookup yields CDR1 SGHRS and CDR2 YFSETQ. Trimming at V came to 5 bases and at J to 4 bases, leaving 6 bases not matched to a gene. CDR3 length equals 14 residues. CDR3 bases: TGCGCCAGCAGTGATACAGGGGGCGTCACTGAAGCTTTCTTT. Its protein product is CASSDTGGVTEAFF.

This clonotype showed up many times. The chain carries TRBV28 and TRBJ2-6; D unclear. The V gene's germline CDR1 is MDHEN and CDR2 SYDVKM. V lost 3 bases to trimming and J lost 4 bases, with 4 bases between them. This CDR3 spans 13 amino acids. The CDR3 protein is CASSFRGANVLTF. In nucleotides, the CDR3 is TGTGCCAGCAGTTTTCGAGGGGCCAACGTCCTGACTTTC.

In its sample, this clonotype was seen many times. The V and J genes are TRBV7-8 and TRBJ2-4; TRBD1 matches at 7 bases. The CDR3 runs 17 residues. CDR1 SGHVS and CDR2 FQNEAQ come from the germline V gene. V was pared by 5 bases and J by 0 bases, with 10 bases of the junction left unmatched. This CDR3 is CASSKNNRGLAKNIQYF. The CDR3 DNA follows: TGTGCCAGCAGCAAGAATAACAGGGGTCTAGCCAAAAACATTCAGTACTTC.